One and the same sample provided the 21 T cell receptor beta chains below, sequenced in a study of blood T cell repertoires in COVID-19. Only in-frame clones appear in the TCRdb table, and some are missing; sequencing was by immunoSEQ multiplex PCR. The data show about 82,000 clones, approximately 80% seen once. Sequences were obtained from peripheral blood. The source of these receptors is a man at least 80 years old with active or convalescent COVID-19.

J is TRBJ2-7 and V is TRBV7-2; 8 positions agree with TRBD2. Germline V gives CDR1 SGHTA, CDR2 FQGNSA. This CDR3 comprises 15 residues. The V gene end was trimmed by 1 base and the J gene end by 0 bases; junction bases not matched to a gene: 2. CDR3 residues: CASSLGRGASYEQYV. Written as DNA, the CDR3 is TGTGCCAGCAGCTTAGGGCGGGGGGCCTCCTACGAGCAGTACGTC.

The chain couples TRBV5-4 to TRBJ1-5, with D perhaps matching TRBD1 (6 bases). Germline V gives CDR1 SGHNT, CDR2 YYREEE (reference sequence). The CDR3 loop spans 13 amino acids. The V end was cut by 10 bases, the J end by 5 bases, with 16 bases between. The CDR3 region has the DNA TGTGCCTGGGCCCCCAGGGGCGATCAGCCCCAGCATTTT. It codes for CAWAPRGDQPQHF.

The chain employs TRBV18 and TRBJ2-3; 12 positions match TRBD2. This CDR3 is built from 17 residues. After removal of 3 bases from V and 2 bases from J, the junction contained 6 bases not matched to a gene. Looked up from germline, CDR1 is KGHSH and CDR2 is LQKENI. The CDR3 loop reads CASSPWTSGVFTDTQYF. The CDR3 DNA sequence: TGTGCCAGCTCACCTTGGACTAGCGGGGTCTTCACAGATACGCAGTATTTT.

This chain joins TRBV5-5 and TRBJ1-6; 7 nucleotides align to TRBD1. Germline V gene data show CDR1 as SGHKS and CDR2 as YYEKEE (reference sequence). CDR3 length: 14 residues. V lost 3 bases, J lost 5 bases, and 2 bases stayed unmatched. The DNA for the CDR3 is TGTGCCAGCAGCTGGGACAGTGATAATTCACCCCTCCACTTT. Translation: CASSWDSDNSPLHF.

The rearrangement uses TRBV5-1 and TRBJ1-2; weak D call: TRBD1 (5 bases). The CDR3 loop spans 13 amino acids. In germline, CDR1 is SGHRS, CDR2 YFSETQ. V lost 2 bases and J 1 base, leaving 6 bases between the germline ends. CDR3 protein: CASSLQDNYGYTF. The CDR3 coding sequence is TGCGCCAGCAGCTTACAGGATAACTATGGCTACACCTTC.

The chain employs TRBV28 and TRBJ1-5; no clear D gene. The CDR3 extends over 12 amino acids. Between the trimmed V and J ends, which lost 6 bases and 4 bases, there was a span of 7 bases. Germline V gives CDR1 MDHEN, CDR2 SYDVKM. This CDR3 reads CASSQVNQPQHF. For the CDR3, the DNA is TGTGCCAGCAGCCAGGTGAATCAGCCCCAGCATTTT. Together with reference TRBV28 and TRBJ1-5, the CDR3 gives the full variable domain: DVKVTQSSRYLVKRTGEKVFLECVQDMDHENMFWYRQDPGLGLRLIYFSYDVKMKEKGDIPEGYSVSREKKERFSLILESASTNQTSMYLCASSQVNQPQHFGDGTRLSIL.

CDR3 in DNA: TGCGCCAGCACAAGGACAGGTCACTCTGGGGCCAACGTCCTGACTTTC. The encoded protein is CASTRTGHSGANVLTF. The rearrangement links TRBV5-1 to TRBJ2-6; 7 bases agree with TRBD1. Germline trimming cut 6 bases from V and 0 bases from J; bases unmatched to any gene: 6. Germline-derived CDR1 and CDR2 are SGHRS and YFSETQ. The CDR3 is 16 amino acids.

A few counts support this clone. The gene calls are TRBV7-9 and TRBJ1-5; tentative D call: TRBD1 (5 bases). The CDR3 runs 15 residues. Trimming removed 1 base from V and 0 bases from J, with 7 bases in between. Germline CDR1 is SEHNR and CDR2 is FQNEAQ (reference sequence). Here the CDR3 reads CASSLGQSSNQPQHF. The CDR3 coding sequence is TGTGCCAGCAGCTTAGGACAGAGTAGCAATCAGCCCCAGCATTTT.

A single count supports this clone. The chain's CDR3 is CASSPRDRGQTNEKLFF. CDR3 in DNA: TGTGCCAGCAGCCCTAGGGACAGGGGGCAAACTAATGAAAAACTGTTTTTT. This sequence joins TRBV3-1 (or the pseudogene TRBV3-2) and TRBJ1-4, with TRBD1 matching over 12 bases. Germline trimming cut 4 bases from V and 1 base from J; bases unmatched to any gene: 4. Germline CDR1 reads LGHDT; CDR2 reads YNNKEL (reference sequence). The CDR3 loop spans 17 amino acids.

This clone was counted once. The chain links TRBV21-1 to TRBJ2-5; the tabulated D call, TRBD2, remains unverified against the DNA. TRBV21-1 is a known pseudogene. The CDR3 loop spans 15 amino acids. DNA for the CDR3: TGTGCCAGCGGAAGACTAGCGGGGGCCAAAGAGACCCAGTACTTC. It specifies CASGRLAGAKETQYF.

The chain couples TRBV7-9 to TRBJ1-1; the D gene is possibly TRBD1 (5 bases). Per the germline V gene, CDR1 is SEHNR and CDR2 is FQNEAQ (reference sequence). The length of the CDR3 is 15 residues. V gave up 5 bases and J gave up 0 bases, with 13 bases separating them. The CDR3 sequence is CASSPRRGMNTEAFF. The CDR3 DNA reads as TGTGCCAGCAGCCCCCGGAGGGGCATGAACACTGAAGCTTTCTTT.

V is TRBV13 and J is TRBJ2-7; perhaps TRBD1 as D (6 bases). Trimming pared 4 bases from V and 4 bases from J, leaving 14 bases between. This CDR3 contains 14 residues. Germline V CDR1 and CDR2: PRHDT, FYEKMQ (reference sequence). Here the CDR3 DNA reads TGTGCCAGCAGCTACAGGGATTCGGGGTACGAGCAGTACGTC. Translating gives CASSYRDSGYEQYV.

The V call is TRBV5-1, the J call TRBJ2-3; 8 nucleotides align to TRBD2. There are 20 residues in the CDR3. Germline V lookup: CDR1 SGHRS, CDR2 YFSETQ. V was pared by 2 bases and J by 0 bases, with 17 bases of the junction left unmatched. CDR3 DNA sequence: TGCGCCAGCAGCTTCGGGCTAGCGGGCGCCGAGGGAGGTAGCACAGATACGCAGTATTTT. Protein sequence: CASSFGLAGAEGGSTDTQYF.

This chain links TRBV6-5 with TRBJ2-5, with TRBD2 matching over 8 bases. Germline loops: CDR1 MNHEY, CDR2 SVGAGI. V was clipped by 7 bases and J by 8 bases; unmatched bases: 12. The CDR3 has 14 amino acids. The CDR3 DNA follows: TGTGCCAGCACGGAGGGGAGTAGCGGGGACACCCAGTACTTC. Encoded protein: CASTEGSSGDTQYF.

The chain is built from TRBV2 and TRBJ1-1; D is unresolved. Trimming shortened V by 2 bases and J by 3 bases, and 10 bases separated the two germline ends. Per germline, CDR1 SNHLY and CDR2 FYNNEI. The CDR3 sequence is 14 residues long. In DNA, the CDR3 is TGTGCCAGCAGTGAACGCAGGTTTGACACTGAAGCTTTCTTT. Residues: CASSERRFDTEAFF.

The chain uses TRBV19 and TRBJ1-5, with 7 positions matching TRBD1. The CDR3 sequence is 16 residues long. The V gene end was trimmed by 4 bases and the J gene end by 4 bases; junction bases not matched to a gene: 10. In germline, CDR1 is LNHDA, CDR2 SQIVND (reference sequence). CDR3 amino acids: CASSTALGTDNQPQHF. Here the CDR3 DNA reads TGTGCCAGTAGTACAGCTTTAGGGACAGATAATCAGCCCCAGCATTTT.

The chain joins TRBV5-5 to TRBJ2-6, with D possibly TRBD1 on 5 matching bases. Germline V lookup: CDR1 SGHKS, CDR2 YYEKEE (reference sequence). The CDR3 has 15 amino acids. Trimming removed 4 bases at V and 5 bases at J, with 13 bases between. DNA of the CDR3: TGTGCCAGCAGCCTCGACAGCTTCTGGGCCAACGTCCTGACTTTC. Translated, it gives CASSLDSFWANVLTF.

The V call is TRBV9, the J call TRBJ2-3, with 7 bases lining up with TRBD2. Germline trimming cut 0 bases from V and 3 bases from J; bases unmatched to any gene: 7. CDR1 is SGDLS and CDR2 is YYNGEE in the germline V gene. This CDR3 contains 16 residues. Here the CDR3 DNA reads TGTGCCAGCAGCGTAGGGCGGGGGATCGGTACAGATACGCAGTATTTT. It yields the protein CASSVGRGIGTDTQYF.

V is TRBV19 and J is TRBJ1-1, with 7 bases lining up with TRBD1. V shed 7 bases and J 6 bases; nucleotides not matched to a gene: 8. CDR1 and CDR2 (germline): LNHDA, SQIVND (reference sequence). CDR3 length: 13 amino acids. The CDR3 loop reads CASMGQLGAEAFF. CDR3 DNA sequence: TGTGCCAGTATGGGACAGTTGGGGGCTGAAGCTTTCTTT.

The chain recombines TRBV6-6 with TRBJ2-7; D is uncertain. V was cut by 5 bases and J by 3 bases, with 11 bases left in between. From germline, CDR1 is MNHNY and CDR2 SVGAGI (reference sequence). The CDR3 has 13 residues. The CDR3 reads CASSLNHYYEQYV. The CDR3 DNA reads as TGTGCCAGCAGTCTAAACCACTACTACGAGCAGTACGTC.

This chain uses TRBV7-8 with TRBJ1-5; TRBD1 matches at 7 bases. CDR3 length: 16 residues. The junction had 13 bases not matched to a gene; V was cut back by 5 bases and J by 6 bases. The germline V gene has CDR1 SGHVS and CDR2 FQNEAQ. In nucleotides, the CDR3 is TGTGCCAGCAGCCTACTAAACAGGGGAGGTCGTCAGCCCCAGCATTTT. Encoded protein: CASSLLNRGGRQPQHF.